This T cell receptor (beta chain) was found in a study of T cell clonotyping in hematopoietic cell transplantation (dated by TCRdb to the early 2020s). About the full investigation: The study collected some 140 blood samples from approximately 32 consecutive transplant recipients and their related donors. Recruitment of patients was conducted between September 2015 and January 2017, and follow-up was continued until late 2020 or death. Beyond this particular receptor, the publication reports: Inverse Simpson Index values from donors and from recipients before transplant predicted broader TCR repertoire diversity after transplant. The sample size was limited, and CD4 and CD8 repertoire contributions could not be separated because cells were not sorted. Just a small fraction of recipient repertoires overlapped with donor repertoires, and more than 97% appeared de novo at the given depth. Recipient TCR diversity fell after transplant, with pathologically expanded clonotypes rising progressively from day 30 to day 180.

TCR beta CDR3 regions were amplified from genomic DNA with the immunoSEQ assay, a bias-controlled multiplex PCR using V- and J-specific primers. In a second PCR step, the CDR3 amplicons were tagged with a proprietary barcode plus Illumina adapter sequences. CDR3 libraries were sequenced on an Illumina MiSeq instrument. The original methods were these. immunoSEQ Analyzer 3.0 was used for export and quality control, with R Bioconductor and Immunarch used for downstream analyses. Repertoire metrics were calculated using only productive rearrangements within the normalized downsampled data set. In the normalized cohort, clonotypes with more than 5 templates were defined as pathologically expanded. The Inverse Simpson Index served as the measure of repertoire diversity. To capture all clonotypes, CMV-specificity analyses were performed on the non-normalized data set. Drawn from immuneACCESS, this table holds only the in-frame rearrangements with V and J called that TCRdb kept. Clones are partly lost; checked studies trace under half to an unresolved V gene and leave the rest unexplained. The D gene and trimming were derived from the DNA, and the V and J assignments and clone size from that table. The sample yields roughly 42,000 clones; approximately 94% were counted once. The ten top clones hold approximately 0.85% of the sample.

As to this clone: There is no known antigen for this receptor. Base qualities are not provided; no much larger clone lies one nucleotide away.

For TCR beta sequencing, blood samples came from the related transplant donors. Nuclei Lysis Solution was used to extract genomic DNA from fresh or cryopreserved unfractionated peripheral blood mononuclear cells. Sequences were obtained from peripheral blood mononuclear cells. The sequence came from a woman aged 45-59 years in good health. Some clones in this sample may be carry-over from other donors' samples.

The nucleotide sequence is given as TGTGCCAGCACACAGGGGGCCGAGCAGTACTTC. Its translation is CASTQGAEQYF. The sequence links TRBV28 to TRBJ2-7; TRBD1 fits 9 bases in the junction. V has 7 bases trimmed and J has 6 bases trimmed; junction bases matching no gene number 1. There are 11 amino acids in the CDR3, from cysteine to phenylalanine inclusive. The DNA shown is the 33-base CDR3, in frame from base 1. Based on the germline V gene, the CDR1 and CDR2 sequences are MDHEN and SYDVKM.